A single T cell receptor beta chain is shown here with its context. This sample is drawn from a study of cytomegalovirus exposure and HLA in healthy donors. V was pared by 0 bases and J by 4 bases, with 10 bases between. Per the germline V gene, CDR1 is SGHTA and CDR2 is FQGNSA. This CDR3 is built from 15 residues. Measured with immunoSEQ multiplex PCR; TCRdb has only the in-frame clones, and not every one. The table records about 58,000 clones, around 90% of them present only once. The sequence derives from a man between 18 and 29 years old in good health and CMV-seronegative. The material sequenced was PBMCs. The V and J genes are TRBV7-2 and TRBJ2-1; D unclear. CDR3 amino acids: CASSLAEAPYNEQFF. The CDR3, as DNA: TGTGCCAGCAGCTTAGCGGAAGCGCCGTACAATGAGCAGTTCTTC.